Listed here are 17 T cell receptor beta chains from one sample, sequenced in a study of shared clonotypes between healthy human individuals. Profiled with immunoSEQ multiplex PCR; TCRdb holds only in-frame clones, not every one. The top ten clones hold under 0.15% of a sample with some 2 million clones, roughly 94% of them seen once. The sequenced material came from naive CD4+ T cells sorted from blood. Subset defined: CD45RA+ positively selected. These TCRs come from a man younger than 35 in good health.

J is TRBJ1-2 and V is TRBV5-1; tentative D call: TRBD1 (5 bases). V lost 2 bases and J 0 bases, leaving 14 bases between the germline ends. Germline lookup yields CDR1 SGHRS and CDR2 YFSETQ. The CDR3 runs to 16 residues. CDR3 loop: CASSFSEGNSNYGYTF. The CDR3 coding sequence is TGCGCCAGCAGCTTCTCTGAGGGGAACTCTAACTATGGCTACACCTTC.

The chain uses TRBV6-5 and TRBJ1-4, with TRBD1 as a possible D gene (5 bases). CDR3 length: 16 residues. CDR1 is MNHEY and CDR2 is SVGAGI in the germline V gene. Trimming removed 2 bases at V and 3 bases at J, with 13 bases between. The chain's CDR3 is CASSYLVLQANEKLFF. CDR3 DNA sequence: TGTGCCAGCAGTTACCTCGTTTTACAGGCTAATGAAAAACTGTTTTTT.

V is TRBV30 and J is TRBJ2-1; D ambiguous. The CDR3 length is 16 residues. Germline-derived CDR1 and CDR2 are GTSNPN and SVGIG (reference sequence). V was pared by 0 bases and J by 3 bases, with 15 bases between. In nucleotides, the CDR3 is TGTGCCTGGAGTGTATTGGGAAGTAGTTTCTACAATGAGCAGTTCTTC. Amino acid sequence: CAWSVLGSSFYNEQFF.

The rearrangement uses TRBV5-1 and TRBJ2-7; the match to TRBD2 covers 14 bases. V lost 5 bases and J lost 7; bases outside the gene matches: 8. Germline V gene sequence: CDR1 SGHRS, CDR2 YFSETQ. This CDR3 contains 15 residues. The CDR3 is CASSSGTSGSWEQYF. The CDR3 DNA follows: TGCGCCAGCAGTTCCGGGACTAGCGGGAGCTGGGAGCAGTACTTC.

This clone appeared once. This rearrangement joins TRBV6-4 to TRBJ2-7; 9 bases are shared with TRBD1. V gave up 6 bases and J gave up 3 bases; unmatched junction bases: 9. This CDR3 contains 15 residues. Germline V CDR1 and CDR2: MRHNA, SNTAGT. The CDR3 here is CASSVQGAAVYEQYF. CDR3 coding DNA: TGTGCCAGCAGCGTACAGGGGGCAGCAGTCTACGAGCAGTACTTC.

The chain employs TRBV19 and TRBJ1-2, with a tentative D call TRBD1 (6 bases). Deletions cut 6 bases from V and 8 bases from J, with 13 bases between. From germline, CDR1 is LNHDA and CDR2 SQIVND (reference sequence). The CDR3 spans 12 residues. The CDR3 coding sequence is TGTGCCAGTAGGGGGGGCATAGGAGGCTACACCTTC. This translates into CASRGGIGGYTF.

The chain recombines TRBV25-1 with TRBJ2-4; TRBD2 aligns across 8 bases. Trimming removed 5 bases from V and 6 bases from J; junction bases left unmatched: 6. The CDR3 totals 14 residues. CDR1 and CDR2 from the germline V gene are MGHDK and SYGVNS. The CDR3 DNA reads TGTGCCAGCAGTCCAAACGGGGGGGCAAACATTCAGTACTTC. This translates into CASSPNGGANIQYF.

CDR3 in amino acids: CASSKGGGGNSPLHF. The CDR3 DNA sequence: TGTGCCAGCAGCAAAGGGGGGGGAGGGAATTCACCCCTCCACTTT. This sequence joins TRBV21-1 and TRBJ1-6. TRBV21-1 is an annotated pseudogene. This CDR3 has 15 amino acids.

This clone has just one count. The chain carries TRBV28 and TRBJ1-4, with unresolved D. The CDR3 covers 12 residues. Trimming left V 10 bases short and J 7 bases short, with 13 bases between. The germline V gene has CDR1 MDHEN and CDR2 SYDVKM. CDR3 coding DNA: TGTGCCACCGGAGGTTCGGGTGAAAAACTGTTTTTT. This gives the protein CATGGSGEKLFF.

The genes are TRBV9 and TRBJ2-1; D is unresolved. The CDR3 has 16 amino acids. Trimming removed 0 bases from V and 2 bases from J, with 12 bases in between. CDR1 and CDR2 (germline): SGDLS, YYNGEE. For the CDR3, the DNA is TGTGCCAGCAGCGTAGATGTGGACCCAACCTACAATGAGCAGTTCTTC. Its translation: CASSVDVDPTYNEQFF.

This clone appeared a single time. In DNA, the CDR3 is TGCGCCAGCAGCACGGGACGGTTATTTACTAACACTGAAGCTTTCTTT. Amino acids: CASSTGRLFTNTEAFF. The genes are TRBV5-1 and TRBJ1-1, with a weak D call TRBD1 (5 bases). CDR1 is SGHRS and CDR2 is YFSETQ in the germline V gene. Trimming took 4 bases from V and 2 from J, leaving 18 bases between them. The CDR3 consists of 16 residues.

This chain joins TRBV9 and TRBJ1-1; D not resolved. V was clipped by 4 bases and J by 0 bases, with 13 bases between them. The CDR3 consists of 15 residues. Per germline, CDR1 SGDLS and CDR2 YYNGEE. The CDR3 coding sequence is TGTGCCAGCAGCCCACGGACGGGTATGAACACTGAAGCTTTCTTT. As protein: CASSPRTGMNTEAFF.

This CDR3 is CASSLGGRTDNEQFF. CDR3 coding DNA: TGTGCCAGCAGCTTGGGCGGGAGGACGGACAATGAGCAGTTCTTC. The chain is built from TRBV5-4 and TRBJ2-1; 8 bases are a match to TRBD2. This CDR3 spans 15 amino acids. Trimming cost V 0 bases and J 5 bases; bases outside gene matches: 4. Germline-derived CDR1 and CDR2 are SGHNT and YYREEE (reference sequence).

The chain uses TRBV29-1 and TRBJ2-2; 9 nucleotides align to TRBD1. J lost 6 bases, V lost 7 bases, and 6 bases had no gene match. Germline assignment: CDR1 SQVTM and CDR2 ANQGSEA. This CDR3 spans 13 amino acids. The CDR3 loop reads CSADRGGAGELFF. The CDR3 nucleotides read TGCAGCGCGGACAGGGGAGGGGCCGGGGAGCTGTTTTTT.

The chain recombines TRBV5-1 with TRBJ2-7; tentative D call: TRBD2 (6 bases). Germline CDR1 SGHRS, CDR2 YFSETQ. The V end lost 1 base, the J end lost 3 bases, and 11 bases lay between the germline ends. The CDR3 sequence is 14 residues long. The DNA for the CDR3 is TGCGCCAGCAGCTTGAATCAGGGAGGCTACGAGCAGTACTTC. Its translation is CASSLNQGGYEQYF.

The chain uses TRBV28 and TRBJ1-1, with 7 bases identical to TRBD1. The germline CDR1 and CDR2 sequences are MDHEN and SYDVKM. The CDR3 length is 15 residues. Unmatched junction bases numbered 12, after V lost 6 bases and J lost 5 bases. CDR3 region: CASRGDSAMGTEAFF. The CDR3 bases are TGTGCCAGCAGGGGGGACAGTGCAATGGGGACTGAAGCTTTCTTT.

The J gene is TRBJ2-7, the V gene TRBV4-2; 8 nucleotides agree with TRBD2. This CDR3 has 15 amino acids. V shed 4 bases, J shed 3 bases, and the junction held 8 bases outside the gene matches. Germline V gene sequence: CDR1 LGHNA, CDR2 YNFKEQ. CDR3 sequence: CASSPEAGAVYEQYF. The CDR3 region has the DNA TGTGCCAGCAGCCCGGAAGCGGGAGCGGTCTACGAGCAGTACTTC.